This TCR beta chain came from a study of technical replicates of blood from several donors. The length of the CDR3 is 16 residues. Trimming cost V 1 base and J 5 bases, with 15 bases left between them. CDR1 LGHNA and CDR2 YNFKEQ come from the germline V gene. This clone has just one count. Here immunoSEQ multiplex PCR was the method, and the copy in TCRdb shows in-frame clones only, minus some. The sample includes about 68,000 clones, roughly 97% of them seen just once. The sequenced sample consisted of T cells isolated from PBMCs. This sequence was found in a human donor in good health. The chain recombines TRBV4-2 with TRBJ1-5, with D possibly matching TRBD1 (6 bases). In nucleotides, the CDR3 is TGTGCCAGCAGCCAAGGGGGGGGGCAAGGCGATCAGCCCCAGCATTTT. This translates into CASSQGGGQGDQPQHF.